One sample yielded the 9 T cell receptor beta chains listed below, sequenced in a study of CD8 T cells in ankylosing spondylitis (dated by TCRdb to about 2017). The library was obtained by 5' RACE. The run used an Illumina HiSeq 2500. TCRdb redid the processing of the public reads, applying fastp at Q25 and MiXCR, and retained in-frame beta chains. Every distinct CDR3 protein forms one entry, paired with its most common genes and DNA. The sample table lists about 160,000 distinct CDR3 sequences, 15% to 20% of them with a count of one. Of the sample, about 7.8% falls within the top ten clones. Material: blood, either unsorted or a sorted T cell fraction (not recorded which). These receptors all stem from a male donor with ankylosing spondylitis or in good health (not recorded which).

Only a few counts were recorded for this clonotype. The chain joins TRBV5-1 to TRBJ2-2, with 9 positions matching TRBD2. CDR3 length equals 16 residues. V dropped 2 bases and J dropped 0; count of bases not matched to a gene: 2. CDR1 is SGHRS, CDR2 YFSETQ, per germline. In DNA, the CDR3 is TGCGCCAGCAGCTTTCCTAGCGGGGCGAACACCGGGGAGCTGTTTTTT. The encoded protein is CASSFPSGANTGELFF.

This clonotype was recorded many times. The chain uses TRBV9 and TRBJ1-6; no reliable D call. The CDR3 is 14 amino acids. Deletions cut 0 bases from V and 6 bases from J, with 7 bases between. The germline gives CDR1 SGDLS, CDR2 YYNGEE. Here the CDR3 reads CASSVATGNSPLHF. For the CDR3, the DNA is TGTGCCAGCAGCGTAGCTACGGGTAATTCACCCCTCCACTTT.

The CDR3 nucleotides read TGCGCCAGCAGCTTCGGGACTAGCGGGAGTACAGATACGCAGTATTTT. It encodes CASSFGTSGSTDTQYF. The J gene is TRBJ2-3, the V gene TRBV5-1; 14 nucleotides line up with TRBD2. This CDR3 is built from 16 residues. CDR1 is SGHRS and CDR2 is YFSETQ in the germline V gene. After removal of 2 bases from V and 3 bases from J, the junction contained 2 bases not matched to a gene.

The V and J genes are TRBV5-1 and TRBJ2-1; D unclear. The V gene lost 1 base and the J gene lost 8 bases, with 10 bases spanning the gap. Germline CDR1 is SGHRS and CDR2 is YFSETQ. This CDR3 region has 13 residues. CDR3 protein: CASSLLFGDEQFF. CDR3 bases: TGCGCCAGCAGCTTGCTTTTTGGGGATGAGCAGTTCTTC.

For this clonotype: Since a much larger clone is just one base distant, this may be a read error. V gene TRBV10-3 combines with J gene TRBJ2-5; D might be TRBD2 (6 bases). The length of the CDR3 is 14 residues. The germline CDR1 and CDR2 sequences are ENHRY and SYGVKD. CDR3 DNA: TGTGCCTCCTTCGGGGGAGAGGGTGGAGAGGCCCAGTACTTC. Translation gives CASFGGEGGEAQYF.

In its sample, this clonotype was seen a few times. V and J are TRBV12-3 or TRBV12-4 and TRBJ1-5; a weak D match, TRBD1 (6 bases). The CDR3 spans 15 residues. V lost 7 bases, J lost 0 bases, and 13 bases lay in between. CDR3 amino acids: CASNLQGLSNQPQHF. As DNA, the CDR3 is TGTGCCAGCAATCTACAGGGACTTAGCAATCAGCCCCAGCATTTT.

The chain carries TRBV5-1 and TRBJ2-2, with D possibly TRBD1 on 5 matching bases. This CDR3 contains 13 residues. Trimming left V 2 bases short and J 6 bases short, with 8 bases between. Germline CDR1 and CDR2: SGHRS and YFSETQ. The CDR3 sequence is CASSFDRSGELFF. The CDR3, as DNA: TGCGCCAGCAGCTTTGACAGATCCGGGGAGCTGTTTTTT.

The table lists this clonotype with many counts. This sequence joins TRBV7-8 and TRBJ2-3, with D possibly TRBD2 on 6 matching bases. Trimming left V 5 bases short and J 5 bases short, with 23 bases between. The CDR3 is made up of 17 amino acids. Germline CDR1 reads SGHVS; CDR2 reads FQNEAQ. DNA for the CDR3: TGTGCCAGCAGCCAGGCCGGGGGTCTGACAGCCGGAGATACGCAGTATTTT. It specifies CASSQAGGLTAGDTQYF.

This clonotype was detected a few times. CDR3 region: CASSSSSGTTYNEQFF. The CDR3 DNA reads TGTGCCAGCAGTTCCTCGTCGGGGACTACGTACAATGAGCAGTTCTTC. The chain is built from TRBV28 and TRBJ2-1; the match to TRBD2 covers 7 bases. With 4 bases clipped from V and 4 bases from J, the junction kept 10 bases outside the gene matches. Germline V lookup: CDR1 MDHEN, CDR2 SYDVKM. The CDR3 is 16 residues long.